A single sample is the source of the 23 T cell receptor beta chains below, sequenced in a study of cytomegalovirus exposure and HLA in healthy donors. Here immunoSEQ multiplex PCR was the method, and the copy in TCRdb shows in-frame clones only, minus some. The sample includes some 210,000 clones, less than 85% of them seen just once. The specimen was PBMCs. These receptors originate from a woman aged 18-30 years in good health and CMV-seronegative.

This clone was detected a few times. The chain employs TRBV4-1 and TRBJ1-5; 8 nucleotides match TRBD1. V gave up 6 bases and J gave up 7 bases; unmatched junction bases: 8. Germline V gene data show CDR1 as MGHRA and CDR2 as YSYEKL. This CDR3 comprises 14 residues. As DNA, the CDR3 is TGCGCCAGCAGACCAGGACAGGGTGAGCAGCCCCAGCATTTT. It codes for CASRPGQGEQPQHF.

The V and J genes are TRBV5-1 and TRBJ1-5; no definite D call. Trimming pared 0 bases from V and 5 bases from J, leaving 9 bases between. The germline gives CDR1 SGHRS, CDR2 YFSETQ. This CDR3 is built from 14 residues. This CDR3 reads CASSLDSGDQPQHF. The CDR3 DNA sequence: TGCGCCAGCAGCTTGGATTCGGGCGATCAGCCCCAGCATTTT.

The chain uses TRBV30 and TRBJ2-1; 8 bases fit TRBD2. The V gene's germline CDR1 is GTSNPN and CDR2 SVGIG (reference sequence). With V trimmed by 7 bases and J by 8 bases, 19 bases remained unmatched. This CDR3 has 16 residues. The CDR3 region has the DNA TGTGCCTTCCGGCGGGCTAGCGGGCCGTCCACCTATGAGCAGTTCTTC. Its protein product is CAFRRASGPSTYEQFF.

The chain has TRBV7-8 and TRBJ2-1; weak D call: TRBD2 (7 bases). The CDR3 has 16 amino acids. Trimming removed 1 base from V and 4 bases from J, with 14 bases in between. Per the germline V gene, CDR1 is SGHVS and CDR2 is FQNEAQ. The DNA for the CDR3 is TGTGCCAGCAGCTTAGTGGGAGGGGGGGCTTACAATGAGCAGTTCTTC. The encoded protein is CASSLVGGGAYNEQFF.

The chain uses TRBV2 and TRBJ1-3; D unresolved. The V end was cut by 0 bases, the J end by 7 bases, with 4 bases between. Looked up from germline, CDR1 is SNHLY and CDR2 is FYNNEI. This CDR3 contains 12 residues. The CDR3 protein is CASSEAGNTIYF. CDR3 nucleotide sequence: TGTGCCAGCAGTGAAGCGGGGAACACCATATATTTT.

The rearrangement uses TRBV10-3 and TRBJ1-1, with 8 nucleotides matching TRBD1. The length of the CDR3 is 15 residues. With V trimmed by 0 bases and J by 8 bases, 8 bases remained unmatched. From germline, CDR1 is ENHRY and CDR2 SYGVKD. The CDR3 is CAISESLTGVMEAFF. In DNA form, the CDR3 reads TGTGCCATCAGTGAGTCGTTGACAGGGGTAATGGAAGCTTTCTTT.

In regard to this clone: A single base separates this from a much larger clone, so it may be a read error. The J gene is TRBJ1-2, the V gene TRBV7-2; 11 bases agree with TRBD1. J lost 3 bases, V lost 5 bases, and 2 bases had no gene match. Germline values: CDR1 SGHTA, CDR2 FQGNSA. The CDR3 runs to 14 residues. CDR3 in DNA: TGTGCCAGCAGCCTGGGACAGGGGGACTATGGCTACACCTTC. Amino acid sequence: CASSLGQGDYGYTF.

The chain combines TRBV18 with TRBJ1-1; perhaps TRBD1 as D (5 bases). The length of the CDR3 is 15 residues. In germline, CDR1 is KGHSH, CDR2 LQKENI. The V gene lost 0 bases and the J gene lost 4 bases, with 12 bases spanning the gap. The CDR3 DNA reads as TGTGCCAGCTCACCACCGCCTGGGGGGAGCACTGAAGCTTTCTTT. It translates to CASSPPPGGSTEAFF.

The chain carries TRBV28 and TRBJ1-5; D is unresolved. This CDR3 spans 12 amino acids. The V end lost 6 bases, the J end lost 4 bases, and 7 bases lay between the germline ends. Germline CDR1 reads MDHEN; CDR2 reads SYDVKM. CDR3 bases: TGTGCCAGCAGGACCGGGAATCAGCCCCAGCATTTT. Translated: CASRTGNQPQHF.

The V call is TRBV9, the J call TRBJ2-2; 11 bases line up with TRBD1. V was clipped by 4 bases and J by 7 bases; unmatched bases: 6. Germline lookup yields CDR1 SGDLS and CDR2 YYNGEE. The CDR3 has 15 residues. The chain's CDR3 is CASSSDRGRLGELFF. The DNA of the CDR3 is TGTGCCAGCAGCTCGGACAGGGGGCGCCTCGGGGAGCTGTTTTTT.

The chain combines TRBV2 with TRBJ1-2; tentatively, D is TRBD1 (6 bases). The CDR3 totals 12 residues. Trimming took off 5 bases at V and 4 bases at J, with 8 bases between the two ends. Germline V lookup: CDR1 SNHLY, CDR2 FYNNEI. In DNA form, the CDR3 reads TGTGCCAGCAGTCCGGACAGCTATGGCTACACCTTC. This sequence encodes CASSPDSYGYTF.

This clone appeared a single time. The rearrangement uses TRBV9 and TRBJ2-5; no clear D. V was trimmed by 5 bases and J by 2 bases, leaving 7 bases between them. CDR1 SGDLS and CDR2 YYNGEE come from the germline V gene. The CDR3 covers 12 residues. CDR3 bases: TGTGCCAGCAGTTATGGACAAGAGACCCAGTACTTC. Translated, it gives CASSYGQETQYF.

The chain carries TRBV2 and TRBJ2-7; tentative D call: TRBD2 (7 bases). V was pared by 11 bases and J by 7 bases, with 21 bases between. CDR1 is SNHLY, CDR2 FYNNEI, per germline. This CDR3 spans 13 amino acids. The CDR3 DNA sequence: TGTGCCTCTCAGGGGCGGGGGAATAGTGAGCAGTACTTC. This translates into CASQGRGNSEQYF.

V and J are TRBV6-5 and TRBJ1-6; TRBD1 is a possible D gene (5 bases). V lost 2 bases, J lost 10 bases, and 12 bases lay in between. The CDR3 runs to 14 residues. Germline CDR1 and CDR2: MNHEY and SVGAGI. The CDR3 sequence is CASSYRGPGSPLHF. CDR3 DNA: TGTGCCAGCAGTTACCGGGGCCCGGGATCACCCCTCCACTTT.

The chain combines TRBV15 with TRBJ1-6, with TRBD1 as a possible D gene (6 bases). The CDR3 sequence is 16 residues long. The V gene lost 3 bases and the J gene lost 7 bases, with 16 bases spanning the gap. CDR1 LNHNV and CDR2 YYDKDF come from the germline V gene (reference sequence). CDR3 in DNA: TGTGCCACCAGCAGCCTTAGGGGGTTACAGAATTCACCCCTCCACTTT. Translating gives CATSSLRGLQNSPLHF.

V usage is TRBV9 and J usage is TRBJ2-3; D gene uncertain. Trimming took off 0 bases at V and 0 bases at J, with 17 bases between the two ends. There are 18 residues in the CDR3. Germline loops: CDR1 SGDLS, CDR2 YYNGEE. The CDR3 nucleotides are TGTGCCAGCAGCGTAGATAGTGATGGGCTCTATAGCACAGATACGCAGTATTTT. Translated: CASSVDSDGLYSTDTQYF. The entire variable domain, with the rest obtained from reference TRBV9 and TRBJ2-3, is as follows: DSGVTQTPKHLITATGQRVTLRCSPRSGDLSVYWYQQSLDQGLQFLIQYYNGEERAKGNILERFSAQQFPDLHSELNLSSLELGDSALYFCASSVDSDGLYSTDTQYFGPGTRLTVL.

The CDR3 DNA is TGCGCCAGCAGCGGAACAGGGGAGTTGGGCGAAAAACTGTTTTTT. It encodes CASSGTGELGEKLFF. J is TRBJ1-4 and V is TRBV5-1; TRBD1 agrees at 7 bases. V was clipped by 4 bases and J by 8 bases; unmatched bases: 11. The germline gives CDR1 SGHRS, CDR2 YFSETQ. This CDR3 region has 15 residues.

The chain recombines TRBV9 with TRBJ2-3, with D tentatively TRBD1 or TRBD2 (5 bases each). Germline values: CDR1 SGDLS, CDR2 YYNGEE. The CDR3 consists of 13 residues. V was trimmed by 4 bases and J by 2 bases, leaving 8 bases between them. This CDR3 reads CASSPGATDTQYF. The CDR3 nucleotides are TGTGCCAGCAGCCCCGGGGCCACAGATACGCAGTATTTT.

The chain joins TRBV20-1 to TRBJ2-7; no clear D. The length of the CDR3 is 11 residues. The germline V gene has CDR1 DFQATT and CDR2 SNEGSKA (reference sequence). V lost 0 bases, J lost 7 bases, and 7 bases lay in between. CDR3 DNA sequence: TGCAGTGCTAGAGATCTGACGGAGCAGTACTTC. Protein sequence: CSARDLTEQYF.

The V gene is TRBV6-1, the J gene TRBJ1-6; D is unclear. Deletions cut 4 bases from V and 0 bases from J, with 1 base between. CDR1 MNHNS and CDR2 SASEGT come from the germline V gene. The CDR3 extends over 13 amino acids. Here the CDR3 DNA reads TGTGCCAGCAGTGGCTCCTATAATTCACCCCTCCACTTT. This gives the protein CASSGSYNSPLHF.

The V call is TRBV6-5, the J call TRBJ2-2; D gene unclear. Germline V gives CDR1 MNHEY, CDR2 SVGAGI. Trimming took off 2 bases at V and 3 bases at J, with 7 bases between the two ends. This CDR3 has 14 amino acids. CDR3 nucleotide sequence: TGTGCCAGCAGTTACCGGACCTACACCGGGGAGCTGTTTTTT. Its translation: CASSYRTYTGELFF.

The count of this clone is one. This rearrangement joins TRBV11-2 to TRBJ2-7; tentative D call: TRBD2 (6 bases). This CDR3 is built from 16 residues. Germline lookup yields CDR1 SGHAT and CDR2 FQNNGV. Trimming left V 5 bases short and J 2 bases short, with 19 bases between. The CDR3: CASSPIVRGGPYEQYF. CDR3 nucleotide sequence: TGTGCCAGCAGCCCTATCGTAAGGGGAGGCCCCTACGAGCAGTACTTC.

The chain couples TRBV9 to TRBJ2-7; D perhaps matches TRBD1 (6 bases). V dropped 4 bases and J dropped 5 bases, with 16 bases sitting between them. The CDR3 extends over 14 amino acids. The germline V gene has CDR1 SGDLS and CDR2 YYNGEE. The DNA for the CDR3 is TGTGCCAGCAGCCCGGGGACAAGGTGGGACGAGCAGTACTTC. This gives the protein CASSPGTRWDEQYF.